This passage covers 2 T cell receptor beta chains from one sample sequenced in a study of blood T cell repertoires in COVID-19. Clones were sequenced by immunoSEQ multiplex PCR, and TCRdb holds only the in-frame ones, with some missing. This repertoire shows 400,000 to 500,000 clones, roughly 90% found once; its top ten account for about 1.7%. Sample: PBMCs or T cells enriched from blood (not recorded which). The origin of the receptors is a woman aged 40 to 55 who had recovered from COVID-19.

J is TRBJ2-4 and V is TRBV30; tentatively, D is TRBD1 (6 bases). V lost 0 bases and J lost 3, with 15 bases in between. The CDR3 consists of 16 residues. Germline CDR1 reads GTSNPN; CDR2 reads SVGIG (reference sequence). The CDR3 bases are TGTGCCTGGAGTGTGGGTGGGACACCAGACAAAAACATTCAGTACTTC. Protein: CAWSVGGTPDKNIQYF.

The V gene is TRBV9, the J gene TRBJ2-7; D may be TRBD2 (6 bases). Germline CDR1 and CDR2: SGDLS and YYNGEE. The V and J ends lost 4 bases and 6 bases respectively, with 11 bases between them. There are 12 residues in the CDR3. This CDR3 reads CASSQVGGEQYF. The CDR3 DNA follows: TGTGCCAGCAGCCAGGTGGGGGGCGAGCAGTACTTC.